This TCR beta chain is drawn from a study of T cell repertoires in cytomegalovirus infection. Study in general: In the study, CMV epitopes included recently identified HLA-C-restricted and well-studied HLA-B-restricted ones. CMV infection together with matching HLA type was indicated by public TCR beta signatures.

TCRdb called the reads again in MiXCR, with one record for every CDR3 protein. This sample has about 570,000 distinct CDR3 sequences; 40% occur once, and the top ten carry about 48%. Germline assignment: CDR1 DFQATT and CDR2 SNEGSKA (reference sequence). The CDR3 has 15 amino acids. Trimming took off 1 base at V and 0 bases at J, with 10 bases between the two ends. This clonotype was picked up a small number of times. Its antigen is unidentified. Whole-study findings and limits: Carriers of CMV plus the relevant HLA were identified by cumulative public TCR beta family frequency.

The origin of this receptor is a human donor in good health (CMV status not recorded). Some clones in this sample may be carry-over from other donors' samples. V gene TRBV20-1 combines with J gene TRBJ1-5; no definite D call. This specimen was cultured PBMCs, taken from culture after CMV antigen stimulation. The CDR3 DNA is TGCAGTGCTAGAGGAACGGGATATAGCAATCAGCCCCAGCATTTT. It translates to CSARGTGYSNQPQHF.